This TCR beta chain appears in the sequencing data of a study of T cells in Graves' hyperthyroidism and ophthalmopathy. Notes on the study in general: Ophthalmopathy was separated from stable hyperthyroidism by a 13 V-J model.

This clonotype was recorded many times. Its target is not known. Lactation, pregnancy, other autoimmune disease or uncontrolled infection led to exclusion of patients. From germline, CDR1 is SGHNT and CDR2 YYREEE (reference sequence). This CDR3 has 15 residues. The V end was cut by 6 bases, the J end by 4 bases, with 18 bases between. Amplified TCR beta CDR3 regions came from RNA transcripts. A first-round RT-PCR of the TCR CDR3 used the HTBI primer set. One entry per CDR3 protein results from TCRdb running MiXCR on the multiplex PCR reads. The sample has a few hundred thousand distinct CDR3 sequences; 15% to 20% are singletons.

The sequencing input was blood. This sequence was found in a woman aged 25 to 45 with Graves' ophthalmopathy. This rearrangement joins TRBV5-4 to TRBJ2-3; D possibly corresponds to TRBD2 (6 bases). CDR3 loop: CASTNWGEKADTQYF. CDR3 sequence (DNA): TGTGCCAGCACCAATTGGGGGGAGAAGGCAGATACGCAGTATTTT. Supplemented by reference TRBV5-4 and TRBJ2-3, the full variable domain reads ETGVTQSPTHLIKTRGQQVTLRCSSQSGHNTVSWYQQALGQGPQFIFQYYREEENGRGNFPPRFSGLQFPNYSSELNVNALELDDSALYLCASTNWGEKADTQYFGPGTRLTVL.